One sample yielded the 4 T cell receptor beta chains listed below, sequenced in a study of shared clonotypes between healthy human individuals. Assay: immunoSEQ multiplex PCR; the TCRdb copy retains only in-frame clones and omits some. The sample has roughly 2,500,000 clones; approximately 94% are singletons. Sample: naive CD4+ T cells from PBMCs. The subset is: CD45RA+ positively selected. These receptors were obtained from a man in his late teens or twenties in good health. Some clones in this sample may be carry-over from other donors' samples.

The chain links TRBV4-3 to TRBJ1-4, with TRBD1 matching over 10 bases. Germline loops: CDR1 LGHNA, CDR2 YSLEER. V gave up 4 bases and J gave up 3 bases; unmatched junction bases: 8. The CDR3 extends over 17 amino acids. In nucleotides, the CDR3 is TGCGCCAGCAGCCTTGACAGGGGGCTGTCAGCTAATGAAAAACTGTTTTTT. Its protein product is CASSLDRGLSANEKLFF.

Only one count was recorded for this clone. CDR3 region: CASSSRPTGGTEAFF. The CDR3, as DNA: TGCGCCAGCAGCTCCAGACCTACAGGGGGCACTGAAGCTTTCTTT. The chain joins TRBV5-1 to TRBJ1-1, with 8 bases lining up with TRBD1. The ends lost 3 bases at V and 4 bases at J; junction bases unmatched: 8. The CDR3 runs to 15 residues. CDR1 SGHRS and CDR2 YFSETQ come from the germline V gene.

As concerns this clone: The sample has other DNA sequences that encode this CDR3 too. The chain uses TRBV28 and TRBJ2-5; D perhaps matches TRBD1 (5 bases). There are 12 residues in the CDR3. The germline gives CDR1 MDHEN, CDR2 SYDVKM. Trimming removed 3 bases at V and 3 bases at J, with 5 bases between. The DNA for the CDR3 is TGTGCCAGCAGTTTGACAGAAGAGACCCAGTACTTC. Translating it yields CASSLTEETQYF.

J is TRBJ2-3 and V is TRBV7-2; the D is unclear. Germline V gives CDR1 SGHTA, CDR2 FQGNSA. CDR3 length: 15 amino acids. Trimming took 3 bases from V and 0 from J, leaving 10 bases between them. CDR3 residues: CASSFLQSSTDTQYF. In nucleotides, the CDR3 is TGTGCCAGCAGCTTCCTCCAATCCAGCACAGATACGCAGTATTTT.